The rows below give T cell receptor beta chains drawn from one sample of a study of blood T cell repertoires in COVID-19. Here immunoSEQ multiplex PCR was the method, and the copy in TCRdb shows in-frame clones only, minus some. The repertoire has some 100,000 clones, approximately 86% of them found once; the top ten carry 13%. Material for sequencing was peripheral blood. These receptors all come from a man over 45 with active or convalescent COVID-19. CDR3s include the opening cysteine and the closing phenylalanine or tryptophan. A D gene is named only where the DNA matches it firmly. Not every row has a clone size; where given, it reads once, few, many or a size class.

j_call	d_call	v_call	clone_size	cdr3_nt	cdr3_aa
TRBJ2-7	NA	TRBV3-1/TRBV3-2	NA	TGTGCCAGCAGCCAAGGGGGCTTAGGCGAGCAGTACTTC	CASSQGGLGEQYF
TRBJ2-7	TRBD1	TRBV7-9	NA	TGTGCCAGCAGCCCGGGGGGGACAGGGGACTACGAGCAGTACTTC	CASSPGGTGDYEQYF
TRBJ2-3	NA	TRBV29-1	NA	TGCAGCGTGCCCGGTACGGGCACAGATACGCAGTATTTT	CSVPGTGTDTQYF
TRBJ1-1	TRBD1	TRBV5-1	NA	TGCGCCAGCAGCCTGACAGGGGCCGAACTTATGAACACTGAAGCTTTCTTT	CASSLTGAELMNTEAFF
TRBJ1-4	NA	TRBV11-2	NA	TGTGCCAGCAGCTTAGGGGGCCACTTTGAAAAACTGTTTTTT	CASSLGGHFEKLFF
TRBJ2-7	NA	TRBV10-3	once	TGTGCCATCAGCCCCACGGGTCGCGAGCAGTACTTC	CAISPTGREQYF
TRBJ2-5	TRBD2	TRBV5-1	few	TGCGCCAGCAGCTTGGGGGCGGAGCGGGGTTATGGGACCCAGTACTTC	CASSLGAERGYGTQYF
TRBJ2-7	NA	TRBV14	NA	TGTGCCAGCAGCCAAGGGCGGGGCGGGGCTAACTACGAGCAGTACTTC	CASSQGRGGANYEQYF
TRBJ2-7	TRBD2	TRBV30	few	TGTGCCTGGAGCGGCGGGAGGGCCTACGAGCAGTACTTC	CAWSGGRAYEQYF
TRBJ2-7	NA	TRBV19	NA	TGTGCCAGTAGTGAGGGAACCCCCTCCTACGAGCAGTACTTC	CASSEGTPSYEQYF
TRBJ2-3	NA	TRBV9	NA	TGTGCCAGCAGCGTTTACGGGGCAGATACGCAGTATTTT	CASSVYGADTQYF
TRBJ2-2	TRBD2	TRBV20-1	NA	TGCAGTGCTAGTTTTGGTAGCGGGCCGTTCGCGAACACCGGGGAGCTGTTTTTT	CSASFGSGPFANTGELFF
TRBJ1-1	NA	TRBV28	once	TGTGCCAGCAGTTTGACACCTCAGAACACTGAAGCTTTCTTT	CASSLTPQNTEAFF
TRBJ2-1	NA	TRBV28	NA	TGTGCCAGCAGTTACGGACAGATCTACAATGAGCAGTTCTTC	CASSYGQIYNEQFF
TRBJ2-7	TRBD1	TRBV5-6	NA	TGTGCCAGCAGCTCTGGGACAGGGAGGAGGTACGAGCAGTACTTC	CASSSGTGRRYEQYF
TRBJ1-3	TRBD1	TRBV6-6	NA	TGTGCCAGCAAATGGGACAGGGAAACTGGAAACACCATATATTTT	CASKWDRETGNTIYF
TRBJ1-1	NA	TRBV7-8	NA	TGTGCCAGCAGCTCCGATCTCCAGGGGAGTGGAGCTTTCTTT	CASSSDLQGSGAFF
TRBJ2-4	NA	TRBV7-9	NA	TGTGCCAGCATGCAGACGACAACGGACATTCAGTACTTC	CASMQTTTDIQYF
TRBJ2-7	NA	TRBV3-1/TRBV3-2	NA	TGTGCCAGCAGCCAAGAAGGTCCCGGGACCTACGAGCAGTACTTC	CASSQEGPGTYEQYF
TRBJ2-3	NA	TRBV5-6	NA	TGTGCCAGCAGCTTGGAAACGAGAGATACGCAGTATTTT	CASSLETRDTQYF
TRBJ2-1	TRBD2	TRBV4-1	once	TGCGCCAGCTCACTCGCGGGAGGGCCCGTCAATGAGCAGTTCTTC	CASSLAGGPVNEQFF
TRBJ1-1	TRBD1	TRBV5-4	NA	TGTGCCAGCAGCTTCGGACAGGGGGAAGCTTTCTTT	CASSFGQGEAFF
TRBJ1-4	NA	TRBV7-9	NA	TGTGCCAGCAGCGCGACCCCAGGGGAGGAAAAACTGTTTTTT	CASSATPGEEKLFF
TRBJ1-3	NA	TRBV15	NA	TGTGCCACCAGCAGAGGTCGGACAGAGAATTACACCATATATTTT	CATSRGRTENYTIYF
TRBJ2-7	NA	TRBV24-1	NA	TGTGCCACCAGTGATTTAGCGCGGGACTCCTACGAGCAGTACTTC	CATSDLARDSYEQYF
TRBJ2-1	TRBD2	TRBV11-1	NA	TGTGCCAGCAGCTTTAGCGGGAGGAGCTCCTACAATGAGCAGTTCTTC	CASSFSGRSSYNEQFF
TRBJ1-4	NA	TRBV19	NA	TGTGCCAGTAGCTTGACAGGTTATGAAAAACTGTTTTTT	CASSLTGYEKLFF
TRBJ1-2	NA	TRBV19	once	TGTGCCAGTAGTCCTCCACAGGTCTTCTATGGCTACACCTTC	CASSPPQVFYGYTF
TRBJ1-5	NA	TRBV6-5	once	TGTGCCAGCTCCCGATATAAGGGGGTTCAGCCCCAGCATTTT	CASSRYKGVQPQHF
TRBJ2-2	NA	TRBV19	NA	TGTGCCAGTAGGCCCTTGGCAGGATTGAACACCGGGGAGCTGTTTTTT	CASRPLAGLNTGELFF
TRBJ2-1	NA	TRBV30	NA	TGTGCCTGGAGTGTACAGGAGGAGCAGTTCTTC	CAWSVQEEQFF
TRBJ1-4	TRBD1	TRBV7-9	NA	TGTGCCAGCAGGGGATCGGGACAGGGGTATGAAAAACTGTTTTTT	CASRGSGQGYEKLFF
TRBJ1-1	NA	TRBV6-5	NA	TGTGCCAGCAGTCCCTTTGCGGTTGAAGCTTTCTTT	CASSPFAVEAFF
TRBJ2-2	TRBD2	TRBV5-4	NA	TGTGCCAGCAGCTTAAAAAGCGGGAGTTACACCGGGGAGCTGTTTTTT	CASSLKSGSYTGELFF
TRBJ1-3	NA	TRBV19	NA	TGTGCCAGTACCGGGACTGCTGGAAACACCATATATTTT	CASTGTAGNTIYF
TRBJ1-2	TRBD1	TRBV27	NA	TGTGCCAGCAGTACCATCACACCGGGACAGGGGGGGTATGGCTACACCTTC	CASSTITPGQGGYGYTF
TRBJ2-3	TRBD1	TRBV5-1	NA	TGCGCCAGCAGCTCGATCAGGGGGCCAACAGATACGCAGTATTTT	CASSSIRGPTDTQYF
TRBJ2-7	NA	TRBV7-2	NA	TGTGCCAGCAGCTTGGGACTTATCCTCTCCTACGAGCAGTACTTC	CASSLGLILSYEQYF
TRBJ2-1	TRBD1	TRBV19	NA	TGTGCCAGTACCCCAAGTACAGGGGACGAGCAGTTCTTC	CASTPSTGDEQFF
TRBJ2-7	TRBD1	TRBV7-6	NA	TGTGCCAGCAGCCGAGCGACAGGGCGGGACGAGCAGTACTTC	CASSRATGRDEQYF
TRBJ1-3	NA	TRBV7-8	NA	TGTGCCAGCAGCCGGGACAATTCAGGAAACACCATATATTTT	CASSRDNSGNTIYF